This T cell receptor (beta chain) was captured in a study of molecular identifiers for immune sequencing clone quantification. Background on the study: Five aliquots were made in replicates from the RNA of approximately 22,000 or 94,000 naive CD8 cells, and four were sequenced. Whole-study results and caveats: Clones above 20 RNA copies contained over 98% of effector molecules but under 1% of naive ones.

This CDR3 is 16 amino acids long. Looked up from germline, CDR1 is MNHEY and CDR2 is SVGEGT. The J segment lost 2 bases and the V segment lost 6 bases, leaving 6 bases of the junction unmatched. Each CDR3 protein is one row after TCRdb ran MiXCR on the PCR reads. Among tens of thousands of distinct CDR3 sequences listed, roughly 18% were seen once. Many counts were recorded for this clonotype. Antigen unknown. Construction of naive CD8 libraries employed about 18,000 to 1,100,000 sorted cells together with 10%, 30% or 50% RNA. The J gene is TRBJ2-1, the V gene TRBV6-2 or TRBV6-3; 11 positions match TRBD2. The receptor comes from a human donor in good health. Some libraries in this study had Jurkat cell RNA spiked in. The sample consisted of naive CD8+ T cells from blood, with Jurkat cell RNA spiked in. Subset in this sample: FACS-sorted CD8+CD4-CCR7+CD45RA+ naive T cells. The CDR3 region is CASSLGLAAAYNEQFF. The CDR3 coding sequence is TGTGCCAGCAGCCTGGGACTAGCGGCCGCCTACAATGAGCAGTTCTTC.